The clone carrying this T cell receptor beta chain was picked up one time. The data belong to a study of blood T cell repertoires in COVID-19. Whole-study context: Specimens from acute and convalescent COVID-19 originated in the United States, Italy and Spain. T cells, B-cell-depleted T cells, or PBMCs provided the cDNA or gDNA that served as material.

There are 15 residues in the CDR3. CDR1 is DFQATT, CDR2 SNEGSKA, per germline (reference sequence). The V end lost 3 bases, the J end lost 5 bases, and 19 bases lay between the germline ends. Per the study methods: Reference gene primer amplification in the assay estimated nucleated cell counts. Clones were sequenced by immunoSEQ multiplex PCR, and TCRdb holds only the in-frame ones, with some missing. Clonal size and the V and J genes are those of that table, whereas D and trimming came from the DNA. The sample has a few hundred thousand clones, 88% seen once. This receptor was obtained from a man between 65 and 85 years old with acute or convalescent COVID-19. This chain uses TRBV20-1 with TRBJ2-5, with a tentative D call TRBD2 (7 bases). Sequencing used peripheral blood. CDR3 nucleotides: TGCAGTGCTAGTAGGGGGGGGTCGGGTACGGAGACCCAGTACTTC. As protein: CSASRGGSGTETQYF.